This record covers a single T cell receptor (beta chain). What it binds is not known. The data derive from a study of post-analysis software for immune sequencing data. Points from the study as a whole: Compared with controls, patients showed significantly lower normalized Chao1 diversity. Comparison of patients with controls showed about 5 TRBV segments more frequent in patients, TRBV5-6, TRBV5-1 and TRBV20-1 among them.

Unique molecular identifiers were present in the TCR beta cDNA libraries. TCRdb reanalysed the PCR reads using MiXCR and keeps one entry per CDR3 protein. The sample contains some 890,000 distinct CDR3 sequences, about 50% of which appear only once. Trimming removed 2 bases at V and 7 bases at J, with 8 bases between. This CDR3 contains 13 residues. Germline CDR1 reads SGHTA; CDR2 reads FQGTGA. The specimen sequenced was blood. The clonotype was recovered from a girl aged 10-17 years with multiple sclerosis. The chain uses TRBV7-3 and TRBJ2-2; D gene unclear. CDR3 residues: CASSLSVFGELFF. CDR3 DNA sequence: TGTGCCAGCAGCTTATCAGTCTTCGGGGAGCTGTTTTTT. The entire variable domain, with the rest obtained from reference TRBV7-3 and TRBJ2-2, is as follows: GAGVSQTPSNKVTEKGKYVELRCDPISGHTALYWYRQSLGQGPEFLIYFQGTGAADDSGLPNDRFFAVRPEGSVSTLKIQRTERGDSAVYLCASSLSVFGELFFGEGSRLTVL.